The 31 T cell receptor beta chains given below trace back to one sample, sequenced in a study of T cell responses to AZD1222 COVID-19 vaccine. TCRdb keeps only in-frame clones here, not all; method: immunoSEQ multiplex PCR. The sample lists some 120,000 clones, 84% occurring once. The source material was peripheral blood, sampled 28 days after the second AZD1222 dose. The receptors stem from an adult who received the AZD1222 COVID-19 vaccine.

The chain uses TRBV9 and TRBJ1-4, with D unclear. Between the trimmed V and J ends, which lost 0 bases and 0 bases, there was a span of 12 bases. The CDR3 has 17 amino acids. Germline CDR1 is SGDLS and CDR2 is YYNGEE. The CDR3 sequence: CASSVGRPRTTNEKLFF. The CDR3 DNA reads TGTGCCAGCAGCGTAGGCAGACCCAGAACAACTAATGAAAAACTGTTTTTT.

This chain joins TRBV7-2 and TRBJ1-5, with 9 bases fitting TRBD1. With V trimmed by 3 bases and J by 1 base, 1 base remained unmatched. The CDR3 extends over 15 amino acids. CDR1 is SGHTA and CDR2 is FQGNSA in the germline V gene. The CDR3 region has the DNA TGTGCCAGCAGCTTGGACAGGGGAAGCAATCAGCCCCAGCATTTT. Encoded protein: CASSLDRGSNQPQHF.

CDR3: CASRYGTGNSPLHF. In nucleotides, the CDR3 is TGTGCCAGCAGGTATGGGACAGGGAATTCACCCCTCCACTTT. The rearrangement links TRBV25-1 to TRBJ1-6, with TRBD1 matching 9 bases. The CDR3 is 14 residues long. V lost 6 bases and J lost 7; bases outside the gene matches: 4. The V gene's germline CDR1 is MGHDK and CDR2 SYGVNS.

This rearrangement joins TRBV4-1 to TRBJ2-6; D uncertain. With 0 bases removed from V and 4 bases from J, the gap between germline ends came to 19 bases. This CDR3 spans 19 amino acids. Germline V CDR1 and CDR2: MGHRA, YSYEKL. CDR3 amino acids: CASSQDQPHLVAGANVLTF. CDR3 nucleotides: TGCGCCAGCAGCCAAGATCAACCCCATCTTGTGGCAGGGGCCAACGTCCTGACTTTC.

This chain links TRBV5-1 with TRBJ2-7; D is possibly TRBD1 (5 bases). Germline assignment: CDR1 SGHRS and CDR2 YFSETQ. Trimming left V 4 bases short and J 2 bases short, with 10 bases between. The CDR3 totals 13 residues. CDR3 DNA: TGCGCCAGCAGCAGGGGTGGGCCCTACGAGCAGTACTTC. It codes for CASSRGGPYEQYF. Using reference TRBV5-1 and TRBJ2-7 for the parts outside the CDR3, the full variable domain is KAGVTQTPRYLIKTRGQQVTLSCSPISGHRSVSWYQQTPGQGLQFLFEYFSETQRNKGNFPGRFSGRQFSNSRSEMNVSTLELGDSALYLCASSRGGPYEQYFGPGTRLTVT.

The chain has TRBV12-3 or TRBV12-4 and TRBJ1-6; D unresolved. Trimming removed 3 bases at V and 8 bases at J, with 8 bases between. The CDR3 extends over 13 amino acids. The chain's CDR3 is CASSLGSDSPLHF. For the CDR3, the DNA is TGTGCCAGCAGTTTGGGGAGTGATTCACCCCTCCACTTT.

In its sample, this clone was seen once. J is TRBJ2-2 and V is TRBV2; D is unresolved. The CDR3 is made up of 13 amino acids. Trimming removed 6 bases at V and 1 base at J, with 6 bases between. The germline V gene has CDR1 SNHLY and CDR2 FYNNEI. CDR3 in DNA: TGTGCCAGCAGACGGATGAACACCGGGGAGCTGTTTTTT. Protein: CASRRMNTGELFF. The full variable domain, with the rest looked up from reference TRBV2 and TRBJ2-2, is EPEVTQTPSHQVTQMGQEVILRCVPISNHLYFYWYRQILGQKVEFLVSFYNNEISEKSEIFDDQFSVERPDGSNFTLKIRSTKLEDSAMYFCASRRMNTGELFFGEGSRLTVL.

The CDR3 region is CASSPRWREAGGYTF. The CDR3 DNA is TGTGCCAGCAGCCCCCGGTGGCGTGAAGCAGGTGGCTACACCTTC. The chain carries TRBV11-2 and TRBJ1-2; D is uncertain. V was trimmed by 5 bases and J by 7 bases, leaving 20 bases between them. The V gene's germline CDR1 is SGHAT and CDR2 FQNNGV. CDR3 length: 15 amino acids.

This clone came up a few times. The chain carries TRBV9 and TRBJ1-2; D remains unclear. Germline CDR1 reads SGDLS; CDR2 reads YYNGEE. Trimming took off 0 bases at V and 0 bases at J, with 6 bases between the two ends. The CDR3 covers 14 residues. The CDR3 region has the DNA TGTGCCAGCAGCGTAGCCGAGTCTAACTATGGCTACACCTTC. Translated: CASSVAESNYGYTF.

The V and J genes are TRBV27 and TRBJ2-1, with TRBD2 matching over 13 bases. Germline V gene lookup returns CDR1 MNHEY and CDR2 SMNVEV (reference sequence). The J segment lost 3 bases and the V segment lost 8 bases, leaving 7 bases of the junction unmatched. The CDR3 contains 16 residues. CDR3 DNA sequence: TGTGCCAGCCGAGTACTAGCGGGGGGGGACTACAATGAGCAGTTCTTC. Residues: CASRVLAGGDYNEQFF.

In this sample, this clone turned up once. The V gene is TRBV3-1 (or the pseudogene TRBV3-2), the J gene TRBJ1-2, with 12 bases fitting TRBD1. Germline CDR1 reads LGHDT; CDR2 reads YNNKEL (reference sequence). This CDR3 is 14 amino acids long. Unmatched junction bases numbered 3, after V lost 4 bases and J lost 6 bases. CDR3 protein: CASSPGTGGDGYTF. CDR3 coding DNA: TGTGCCAGCAGCCCTGGGACAGGGGGCGATGGCTACACCTTC.

V is TRBV3-1 (or the pseudogene TRBV3-2) and J is TRBJ1-1; possibly TRBD1 for D (5 bases). The CDR3 loop spans 13 amino acids. Germline V gene data show CDR1 as LGHDT and CDR2 as YNNKEL (reference sequence). V was shortened by 1 base and J by 6 bases, with 9 bases between the two germline ends. CDR3 bases: TGTGCCAGCAGCCAAGGAGTGGGACCTGAAGCTTTCTTT. Protein sequence: CASSQGVGPEAFF.

The chain is built from TRBV27 and TRBJ1-2; 12 bases fit TRBD1. Germline CDR1 reads MNHEY; CDR2 reads SMNVEV (reference sequence). CDR3 size: 16 residues. V was clipped by 0 bases and J by 7 bases; unmatched bases: 6. The CDR3 loop reads CASSLSPGQGAGGYTF. For the CDR3, the DNA is TGTGCCAGCAGTTTATCCCCGGGACAGGGGGCTGGTGGCTACACCTTC.

Written as DNA, the CDR3 is TGCGCCAGCAGCTTCTCCGGACGGAACTATGGCTACACCTTC. It codes for CASSFSGRNYGYTF. The V gene is TRBV5-1, the J gene TRBJ1-2; no clear D. Trimming pared 2 bases from V and 2 bases from J, leaving 10 bases between. Germline CDR1 SGHRS, CDR2 YFSETQ. This CDR3 spans 14 amino acids. Full variable domain (remainder filled in from reference TRBV5-1 and TRBJ1-2): KAGVTQTPRYLIKTRGQQVTLSCSPISGHRSVSWYQQTPGQGLQFLFEYFSETQRNKGNFPGRFSGRQFSNSRSEMNVSTLELGDSALYLCASSFSGRNYGYTFGSGTRLTVV.

The chain combines TRBV6-5 with TRBJ1-2, with unresolved D. The V and J ends lost 6 bases and 7 bases respectively, with 12 bases between them. The CDR3 has 12 amino acids. Germline V gene lookup returns CDR1 MNHEY and CDR2 SVGAGI. CDR3 coding DNA: TGTGCCAGCAGGACCGGGCCCTCTGGCTACACCTTC. Protein sequence: CASRTGPSGYTF.

A few counts support this clone. Additional DNA sequences in this sample encode the identical CDR3. The V call is TRBV7-2, the J call TRBJ1-6; D unclear. With 1 base removed from V and 1 base from J, the gap between germline ends came to 5 bases. This CDR3 comprises 15 residues. Germline CDR1 and CDR2: SGHTA and FQGNSA. CDR3 protein: CASSLESSYNSPLHF. As DNA, the CDR3 is TGTGCCAGCAGCTTAGAGTCTTCCTATAATTCACCCCTCCACTTT.

The chain is built from TRBV3-1 (or the pseudogene TRBV3-2) and TRBJ2-5; no firm D call. Deletions cut 2 bases from V and 5 bases from J, with 6 bases between. CDR3 size: 12 residues. The germline CDR1 and CDR2 sequences are LGHDT and YNNKEL (reference sequence). CDR3 region: CASSQKKETQYF. CDR3 DNA: TGTGCCAGCAGCCAAAAGAAGGAGACCCAGTACTTC.

The genes are TRBV29-1 and TRBJ1-4; 8 nucleotides line up with TRBD1. The CDR3 has 14 residues. Per the germline V gene, CDR1 is SQVTM and CDR2 is ANQGSEA. J gave up 5 bases and V 6 bases, and 8 bases lay outside the gene matches. The CDR3 DNA sequence: TGCAGCGTGCAACCCTGGACAGGGAATGAAAAACTGTTTTTT. It translates to CSVQPWTGNEKLFF. Looking up the rest from reference TRBV29-1 and TRBJ1-4 gives the full variable domain: SAVISQKPSRDICQRGTSLTIQCQVDSQVTMMFWYRQQPGQSLTLIATANQGSEATYESGFVIDKFPISRPNLTFSTLTVSNMSPEDSSIYLCSVQPWTGNEKLFFGSGTQLSVL.

This clone came up once. The V call is TRBV19, the J call TRBJ2-6; a weak D match, TRBD2 (6 bases). Per germline, CDR1 LNHDA and CDR2 SQIVND (reference sequence). This CDR3 spans 15 amino acids. Trimming took 4 bases from V and 4 from J, leaving 11 bases between them. The CDR3 DNA follows: TGTGCCAGTAGTACTCTAGCGCGGGGGGCCAACGTCCTGACTTTC. As protein: CASSTLARGANVLTF.

The CDR3 here is CASSGTSGASGELFF. The CDR3 nucleotides read TGCGCCAGCAGTGGGACTAGCGGGGCGTCGGGGGAGCTGTTTTTT. The gene calls are TRBV10-1 and TRBJ2-2; 12 bases line up with TRBD2. After removal of 4 bases from V and 8 bases from J, the junction contained 5 bases not matched to a gene. CDR1 WNHNN and CDR2 SYGVQD come from the germline V gene (reference sequence). This CDR3 is built from 15 residues.

This chain connects TRBV7-2 to TRBJ2-4; perhaps TRBD1 as D (7 bases). The V gene lost 5 bases and the J gene lost 7 bases, with 24 bases spanning the gap. CDR1 is SGHTA and CDR2 is FQGNSA in the germline V gene. CDR3 length equals 17 residues. For the CDR3, the DNA is TGTGCCAGCAGCCCCGACCAGAGACAGGGAGGAGGGAACATTCAGTACTTC. Encoded protein: CASSPDQRQGGGNIQYF.

The chain couples TRBV11-3 to TRBJ2-6; 7 positions match TRBD1. Per the germline V gene, CDR1 is SGHNT and CDR2 is YENEEA. Trimming at V came to 1 base and at J to 3 bases, leaving 3 bases not matched to a gene. The CDR3 loop spans 16 amino acids. The CDR3 sequence: CASSLGGGVGANVLTF. The DNA for the CDR3 is TGTGCCAGCAGCTTAGGAGGGGGCGTTGGGGCCAACGTCCTGACTTTC. Full variable domain (missing parts from reference TRBV11-3 and TRBJ2-6): EAGVVQSPRYKIIEKKQPVAFWCNPISGHNTLYWYLQNLGQGPELLIRYENEEAVDDSQLPKDRFSAERLKGVDSTLKIQPAELGDSAVYLCASSLGGGVGANVLTFGAGSRLTVL.

V usage is TRBV18 and J usage is TRBJ2-7; D possibly matches TRBD1 or TRBD2 (5 bases each). The V gene's germline CDR1 is KGHSH and CDR2 LQKENI. Trimming took off 0 bases at V and 6 bases at J, with 12 bases between the two ends. This CDR3 is built from 14 residues. Written as DNA, the CDR3 is TGTGCCAGCTCACCACCGGGGCGGGCGGGCGAGCAGTACTTC. Its protein product is CASSPPGRAGEQYF.

This clone was seen a few times. The CDR3 nucleotides read TGTGCCAGCAGTTTATCGGCAGGCCCCTATGGCTACACCTTC. Translating it yields CASSLSAGPYGYTF. J is TRBJ1-2 and V is TRBV28; D remains unclear. V was shortened by 1 base and J by 4 bases, with 10 bases between the two germline ends. The V gene's germline CDR1 is MDHEN and CDR2 SYDVKM. The CDR3 is 14 amino acids.

A few counts support this clone. The DNA for the CDR3 is TGTGCCAGCAGTGAGTCTCGGGTAGTCGCAACCTACGAGCAGTACTTC. Amino acids: CASSESRVVATYEQYF. The chain recombines TRBV6-1 with TRBJ2-7; D not resolved. Germline V gene data show CDR1 as MNHNS and CDR2 as SASEGT. V was cut by 3 bases and J by 2 bases, with 17 bases left in between. The CDR3 runs 16 residues.

V gene TRBV7-6 combines with J gene TRBJ2-2; D unclear. CDR3 size: 17 residues. Trimming cost V 3 bases and J 0 bases, with 14 bases left between them. Per the germline V gene, CDR1 is SGHVS and CDR2 is FNYEAQ. Here the CDR3 DNA reads TGTGCCAGCAGCTTGTTTTCCCAACCGTCGAACACCGGGGAGCTGTTTTTT. Translating gives CASSLFSQPSNTGELFF.

The V and J genes are TRBV5-4 and TRBJ2-5, with 8 bases identical to TRBD2. This CDR3 is 14 amino acids long. CDR1 is SGHNT, CDR2 YYREEE, per germline (reference sequence). After removal of 0 bases from V and 5 bases from J, the junction contained 3 bases not matched to a gene. The chain's CDR3 is CASSLVASGETQYF. DNA of the CDR3: TGTGCCAGCAGCTTGGTTGCTAGCGGGGAGACCCAGTACTTC.

The genes are TRBV6-5 and TRBJ1-6; possibly TRBD1 for D (5 bases). CDR3 size: 13 residues. Per germline, CDR1 MNHEY and CDR2 SVGAGI. V lost 8 bases to trimming and J lost 8 bases, with 13 bases between them. The CDR3 coding sequence is TGTGCCAGCCAGCGGCAGGGCGATTCACCCCTCCACTTT. Protein product: CASQRQGDSPLHF.

The gene calls are TRBV14 and TRBJ1-4; D ambiguous. CDR1 is SGHDN and CDR2 is FVKESK in the germline V gene. Trimming cost V 1 base and J 0 bases, with 12 bases left between them. The CDR3 sequence is 17 residues long. The CDR3 bases are TGTGCCAGCAGCCAAGGTGGGCTTTACGCAACTAATGAAAAACTGTTTTTT. This sequence encodes CASSQGGLYATNEKLFF.

V gene TRBV11-3 combines with J gene TRBJ1-1; D is ambiguous. The V gene's germline CDR1 is SGHNT and CDR2 YENEEA. CDR3 length: 13 residues. V lost 5 bases, J lost 0 bases, and 7 bases lay in between. CDR3 loop: CASSRSMNTEAFF. CDR3 coding DNA: TGTGCCAGCAGCCGATCCATGAACACTGAAGCTTTCTTT.

The chain combines TRBV27 with TRBJ1-5; D is undetermined. Trimming shortened V by 2 bases and J by 2 bases, and 7 bases separated the two germline ends. The germline gives CDR1 MNHEY, CDR2 SMNVEV (reference sequence). The CDR3 has 14 amino acids. The chain's CDR3 is CASSLVGGNQPQHF. The CDR3 nucleotides are TGTGCCAGCAGTTTAGTCGGAGGCAATCAGCCCCAGCATTTT.